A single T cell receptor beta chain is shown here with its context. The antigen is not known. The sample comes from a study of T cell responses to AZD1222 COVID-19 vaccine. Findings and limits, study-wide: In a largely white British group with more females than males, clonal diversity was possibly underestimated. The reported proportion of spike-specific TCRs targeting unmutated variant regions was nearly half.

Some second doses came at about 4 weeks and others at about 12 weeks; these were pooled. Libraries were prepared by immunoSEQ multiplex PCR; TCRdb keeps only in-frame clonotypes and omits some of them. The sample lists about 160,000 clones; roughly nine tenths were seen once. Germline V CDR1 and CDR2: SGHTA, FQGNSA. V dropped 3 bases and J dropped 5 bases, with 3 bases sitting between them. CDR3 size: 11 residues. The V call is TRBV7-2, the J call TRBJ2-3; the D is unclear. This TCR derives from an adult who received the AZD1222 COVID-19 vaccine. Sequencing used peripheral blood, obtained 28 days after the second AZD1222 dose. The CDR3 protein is CASSFKDTQYF. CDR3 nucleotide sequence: TGTGCCAGCAGCTTTAAAGATACGCAGTATTTT.